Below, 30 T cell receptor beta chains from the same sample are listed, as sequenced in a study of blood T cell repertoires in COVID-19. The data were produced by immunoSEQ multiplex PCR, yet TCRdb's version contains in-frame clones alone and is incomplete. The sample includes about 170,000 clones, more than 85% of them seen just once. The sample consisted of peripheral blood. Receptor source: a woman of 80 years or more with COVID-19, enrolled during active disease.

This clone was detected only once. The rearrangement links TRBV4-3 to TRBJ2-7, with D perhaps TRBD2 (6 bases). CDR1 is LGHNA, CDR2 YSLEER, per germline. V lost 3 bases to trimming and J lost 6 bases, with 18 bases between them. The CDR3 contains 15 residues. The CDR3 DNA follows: TGCGCCAGCAGCCATACCATGGCGGCCGGGGGCGAGCAGTACTTC. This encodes CASSHTMAAGGEQYF.

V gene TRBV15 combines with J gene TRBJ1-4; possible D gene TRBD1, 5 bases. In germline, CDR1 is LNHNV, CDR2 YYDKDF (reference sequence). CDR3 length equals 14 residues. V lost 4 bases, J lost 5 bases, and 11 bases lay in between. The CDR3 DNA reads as TGTGCCACCAGCATCCCTGGGGCCAATGAAAAACTGTTTTTT. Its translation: CATSIPGANEKLFF. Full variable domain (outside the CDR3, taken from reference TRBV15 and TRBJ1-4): DAMVIQNPRYQVTQFGKPVTLSCSQTLNHNVMYWYQQKSSQAPKLLFHYYDKDFNNEADTPDNFQSRRPNTSFCFLDIRSPGLGDTAMYLCATSIPGANEKLFFGSGTQLSVL.

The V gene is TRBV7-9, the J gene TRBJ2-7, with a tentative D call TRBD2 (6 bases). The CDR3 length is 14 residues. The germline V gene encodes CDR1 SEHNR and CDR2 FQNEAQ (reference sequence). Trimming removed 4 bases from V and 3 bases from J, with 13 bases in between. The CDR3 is CASSSDREHYEQYF. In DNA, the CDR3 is TGTGCCAGCAGCTCAGACCGGGAGCACTACGAGCAGTACTTC.

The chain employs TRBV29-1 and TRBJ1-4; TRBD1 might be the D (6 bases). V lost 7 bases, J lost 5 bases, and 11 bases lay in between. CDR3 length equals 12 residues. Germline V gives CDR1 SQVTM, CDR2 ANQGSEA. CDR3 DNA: TGCAGCGCCGGGGGGCGGAATGAAAAACTGTTTTTT. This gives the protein CSAGGRNEKLFF.

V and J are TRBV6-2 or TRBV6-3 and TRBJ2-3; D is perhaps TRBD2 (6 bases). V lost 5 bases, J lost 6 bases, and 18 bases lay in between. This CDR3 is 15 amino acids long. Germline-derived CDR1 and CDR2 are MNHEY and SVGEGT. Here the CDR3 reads CASSPQRRAGDTQYF. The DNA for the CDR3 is TGTGCCAGCAGTCCCCAACGGAGGGCTGGGGATACGCAGTATTTT.

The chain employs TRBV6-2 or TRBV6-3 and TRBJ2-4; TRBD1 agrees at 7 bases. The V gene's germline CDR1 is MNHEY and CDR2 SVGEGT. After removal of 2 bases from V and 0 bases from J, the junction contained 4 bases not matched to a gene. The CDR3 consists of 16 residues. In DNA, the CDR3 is TGTGCCAGCAGTTACCCGAGACAGGGAGCCAAAAACATTCAGTACTTC. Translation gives CASSYPRQGAKNIQYF.

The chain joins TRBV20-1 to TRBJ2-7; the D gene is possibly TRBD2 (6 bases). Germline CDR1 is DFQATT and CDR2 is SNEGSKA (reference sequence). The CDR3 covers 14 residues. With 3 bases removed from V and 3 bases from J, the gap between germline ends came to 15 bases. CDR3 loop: CSASPGGSVYEQYF. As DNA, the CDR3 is TGCAGTGCTAGTCCTGGGGGGAGCGTCTACGAGCAGTACTTC.

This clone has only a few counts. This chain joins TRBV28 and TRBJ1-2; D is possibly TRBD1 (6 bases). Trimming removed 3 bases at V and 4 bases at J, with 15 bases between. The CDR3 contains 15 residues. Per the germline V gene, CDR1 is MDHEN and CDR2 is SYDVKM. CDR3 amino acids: CASSLGSGAIYGYTF. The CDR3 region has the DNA TGTGCCAGCAGTTTGGGATCAGGGGCGATCTATGGCTACACCTTC.

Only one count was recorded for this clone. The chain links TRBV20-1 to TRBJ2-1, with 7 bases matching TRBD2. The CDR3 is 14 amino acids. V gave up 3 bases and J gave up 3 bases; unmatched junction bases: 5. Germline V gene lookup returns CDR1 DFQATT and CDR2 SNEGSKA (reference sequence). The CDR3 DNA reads TGCAGTGCTAGTCGTGGACTAGTCTACAATGAGCAGTTCTTC. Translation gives CSASRGLVYNEQFF.

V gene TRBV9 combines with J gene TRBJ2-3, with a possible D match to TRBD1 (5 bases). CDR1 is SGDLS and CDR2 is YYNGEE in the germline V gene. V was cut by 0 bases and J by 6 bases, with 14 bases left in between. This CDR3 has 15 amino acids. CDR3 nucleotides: TGTGCCAGCAGCGTAGAGGCAGGGTGGCGGGATACGCAGTATTTT. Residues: CASSVEAGWRDTQYF.

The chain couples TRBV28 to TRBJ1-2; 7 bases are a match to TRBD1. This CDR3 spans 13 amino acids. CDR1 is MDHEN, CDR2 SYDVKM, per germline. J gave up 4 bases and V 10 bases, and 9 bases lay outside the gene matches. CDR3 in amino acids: CATRGGQAYGYTF. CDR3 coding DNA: TGTGCCACCCGTGGCGGACAGGCCTATGGCTACACCTTC.

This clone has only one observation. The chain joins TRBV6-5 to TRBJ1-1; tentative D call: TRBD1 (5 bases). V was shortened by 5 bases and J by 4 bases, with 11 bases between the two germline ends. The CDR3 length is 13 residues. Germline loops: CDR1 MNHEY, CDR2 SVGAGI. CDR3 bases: TGTGCCAGCAGTCATCAGGGTGTCACTGAAGCTTTCTTT. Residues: CASSHQGVTEAFF.

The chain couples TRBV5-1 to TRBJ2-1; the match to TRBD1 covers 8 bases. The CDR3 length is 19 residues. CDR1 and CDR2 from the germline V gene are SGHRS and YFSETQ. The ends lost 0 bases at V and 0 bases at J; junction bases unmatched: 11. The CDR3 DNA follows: TGCGCCAGCAGCTTGGTATTTGGGCAGGGGGCAAGCTCCTACAATGAGCAGTTCTTC. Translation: CASSLVFGQGASSYNEQFF.

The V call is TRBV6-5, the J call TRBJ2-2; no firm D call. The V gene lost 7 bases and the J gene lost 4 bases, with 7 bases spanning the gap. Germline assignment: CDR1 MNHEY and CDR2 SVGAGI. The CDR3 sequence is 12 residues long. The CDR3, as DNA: TGTGCCAGCACTAGAGGCACCGGGGAGCTGTTTTTT. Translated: CASTRGTGELFF.

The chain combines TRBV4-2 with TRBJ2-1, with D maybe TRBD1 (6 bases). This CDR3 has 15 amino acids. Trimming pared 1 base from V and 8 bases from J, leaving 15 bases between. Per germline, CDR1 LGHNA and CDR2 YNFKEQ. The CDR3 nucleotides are TGTGCCAGCAGCCAAGTGGCTCAGGGGATACATGAGCAGTTCTTC. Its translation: CASSQVAQGIHEQFF.

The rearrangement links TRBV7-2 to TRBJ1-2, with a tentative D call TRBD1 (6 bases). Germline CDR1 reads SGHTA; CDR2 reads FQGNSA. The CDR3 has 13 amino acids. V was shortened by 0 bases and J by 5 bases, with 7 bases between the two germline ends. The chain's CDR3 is CASSLATGYGYTF. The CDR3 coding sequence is TGTGCCAGCAGCTTAGCTACAGGGTATGGCTACACCTTC.

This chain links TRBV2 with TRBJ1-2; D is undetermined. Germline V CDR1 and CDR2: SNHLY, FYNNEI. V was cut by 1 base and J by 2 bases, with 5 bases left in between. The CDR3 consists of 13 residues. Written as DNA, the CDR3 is TGTGCCAGCAGTGAAGGCGTAAACTATGGCTACACCTTC. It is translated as CASSEGVNYGYTF.

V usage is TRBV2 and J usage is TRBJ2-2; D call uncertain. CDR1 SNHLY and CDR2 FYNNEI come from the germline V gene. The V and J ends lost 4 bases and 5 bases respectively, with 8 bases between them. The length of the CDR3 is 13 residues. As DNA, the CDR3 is TGTGCCAGCAGTGCCCCCTATACCGGGGAGCTGTTTTTT. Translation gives CASSAPYTGELFF.

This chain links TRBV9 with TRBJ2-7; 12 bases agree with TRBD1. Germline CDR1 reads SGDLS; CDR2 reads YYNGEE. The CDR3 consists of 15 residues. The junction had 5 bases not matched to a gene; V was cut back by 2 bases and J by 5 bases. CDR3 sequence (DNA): TGTGCCAGCAGCGTCGCCGGGACAGGGGGCGACGAGCAGTACTTC. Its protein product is CASSVAGTGGDEQYF.

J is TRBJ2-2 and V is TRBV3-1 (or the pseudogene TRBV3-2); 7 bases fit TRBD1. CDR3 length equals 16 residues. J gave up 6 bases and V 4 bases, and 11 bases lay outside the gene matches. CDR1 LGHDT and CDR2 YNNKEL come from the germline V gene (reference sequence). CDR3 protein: CASSRGQVHVAGELFF. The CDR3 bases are TGTGCCAGCAGCCGAGGACAGGTACATGTGGCCGGGGAGCTGTTTTTT.

CDR3 in amino acids: CASKPPGEVEGNTIYF. The CDR3 nucleotides read TGTGCCAGCAAGCCCCCCGGGGAAGTCGAAGGAAACACCATATATTTT. V gene TRBV6-6 combines with J gene TRBJ1-3; D not certain. This CDR3 contains 16 residues. Germline V gene data show CDR1 as MNHNY and CDR2 as SVGAGI (reference sequence). The germline V and J ends were trimmed by 7 bases and 4 bases, with 20 bases remaining between them.

The CDR3 bases are TGTGCCAGCAGCGGAACCGGGACAGTACACGGCTACACCTTC. It codes for CASSGTGTVHGYTF. The rearrangement links TRBV9 to TRBJ1-2; 7 nucleotides match TRBD1. The CDR3 is 14 residues long. Germline CDR1 reads SGDLS; CDR2 reads YYNGEE. Germline trimming cut 3 bases from V and 8 bases from J; bases unmatched to any gene: 10.

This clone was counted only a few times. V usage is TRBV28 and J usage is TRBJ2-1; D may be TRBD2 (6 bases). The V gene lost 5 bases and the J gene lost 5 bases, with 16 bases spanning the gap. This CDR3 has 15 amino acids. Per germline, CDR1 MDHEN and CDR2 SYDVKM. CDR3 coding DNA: TGTGCCAGCAGTGGGGCAAGGAGCGGGCACAATGAGCAGTTCTTC. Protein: CASSGARSGHNEQFF.

This CDR3 reads CASSEQADQPQHF. The CDR3 DNA sequence: TGTGCCAGCAGCGAACAGGCGGATCAGCCCCAGCATTTT. The chain carries TRBV9 and TRBJ1-5; D might be TRBD1 (5 bases). Trimming took off 3 bases at V and 5 bases at J, with 9 bases between the two ends. CDR3 size: 13 residues. CDR1 SGDLS and CDR2 YYNGEE come from the germline V gene.

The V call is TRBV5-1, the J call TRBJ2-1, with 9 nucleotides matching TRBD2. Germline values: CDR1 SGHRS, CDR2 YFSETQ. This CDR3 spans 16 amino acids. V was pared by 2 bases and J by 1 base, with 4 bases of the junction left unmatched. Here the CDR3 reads CASSLPLAGSYNEQFF. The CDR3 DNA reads TGCGCCAGCAGCTTACCCCTAGCGGGATCCTACAATGAGCAGTTCTTC.

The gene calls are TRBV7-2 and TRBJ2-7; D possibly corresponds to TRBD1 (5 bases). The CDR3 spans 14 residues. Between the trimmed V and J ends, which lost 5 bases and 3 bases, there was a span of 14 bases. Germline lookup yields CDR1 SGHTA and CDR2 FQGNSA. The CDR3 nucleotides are TGTGCCAGCAGCAGCCGACAGCTTAACTACGAGCAGTACTTC. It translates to CASSSRQLNYEQYF. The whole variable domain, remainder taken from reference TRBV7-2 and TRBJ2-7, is GAGVSQSPSNKVTEKGKDVELRCDPISGHTALYWYRQSLGQGLEFLIYFQGNSAPDKSGLPSDRFSAERTGGSVSTLTIQRTQQEDSAVYLCASSSRQLNYEQYFGPGTRLTVT.

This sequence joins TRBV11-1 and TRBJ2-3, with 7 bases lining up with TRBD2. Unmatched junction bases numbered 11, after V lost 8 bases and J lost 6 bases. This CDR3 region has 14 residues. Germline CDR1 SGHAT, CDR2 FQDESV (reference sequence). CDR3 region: CASRDGTTSDTQYF. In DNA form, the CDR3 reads TGTGCCAGCCGCGACGGGACTACCTCTGATACGCAGTATTTT.

The CDR3 DNA reads TGTGCCAGCCGCGCACGGGATCCTAGCACAGATACGCAGTATTTT. Protein sequence: CASRARDPSTDTQYF. The chain uses TRBV9 and TRBJ2-3, with a weak D call TRBD2 (5 bases). V lost 7 bases, J lost 0 bases, and 15 bases lay in between. The CDR3 is 15 amino acids. The germline gives CDR1 SGDLS, CDR2 YYNGEE.

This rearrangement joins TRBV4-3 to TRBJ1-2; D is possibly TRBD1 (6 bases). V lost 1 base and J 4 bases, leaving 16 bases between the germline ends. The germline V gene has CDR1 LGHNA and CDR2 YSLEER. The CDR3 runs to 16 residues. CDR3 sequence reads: CASSQAVQGMGYGYTF. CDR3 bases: TGCGCCAGCAGCCAAGCGGTTCAGGGGATGGGCTATGGCTACACCTTC.

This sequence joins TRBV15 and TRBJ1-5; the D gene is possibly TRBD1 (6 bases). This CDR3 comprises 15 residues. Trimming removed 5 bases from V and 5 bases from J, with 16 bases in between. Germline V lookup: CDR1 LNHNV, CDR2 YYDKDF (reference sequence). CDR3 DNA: TGTGCCACCAGCTTGGGACAAGCTTCCTATCAGCCCCAGCATTTT. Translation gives CATSLGQASYQPQHF.